These 19 T cell receptor beta chains originate from one sample sequenced in a study of T cells in Graves' hyperthyroidism and ophthalmopathy. The investigators amplified TCR beta CDR3 regions from RNA transcripts. The primer set for the first-round RT-PCR of the TCR CDR3 was HTBI. MiXCR was run by TCRdb on the multiplex PCR reads, yielding one entry per CDR3 protein. The table has under 350,000 distinct CDR3 sequences, about 13% seen once. Material: blood. Every receptor here comes from a woman aged 35 to 49 with Graves' hyperthyroidism.

This clonotype was seen ten or more times. The chain employs TRBV2 and TRBJ1-1, with no clear D. Germline assignment: CDR1 SNHLY and CDR2 FYNNEI. V was pared by 6 bases and J by 7 bases, with 12 bases between. This CDR3 spans 12 amino acids. CDR3 coding DNA: TGTGCCAGCAGCAAGGACCGAGGTGAAGCTTTCTTT. Translated: CASSKDRGEAFF.

The sample holds a few counts of this clonotype. This rearrangement joins TRBV7-8 to TRBJ2-7; 8 bases match TRBD1. The V and J ends lost 3 bases and 6 bases, in that order; junction bases with no gene match: 4. Germline CDR1 and CDR2: SGHVS and FQNEAQ. The CDR3 totals 13 residues. For the CDR3, the DNA is TGTGCCAGCAGCTTCGGTGACAGGGGCGAGCAGTACTTC. Translated: CASSFGDRGEQYF.

Only a few counts were recorded for this clonotype. The rearrangement links TRBV28 to TRBJ1-4; D may be TRBD1 (5 bases). The CDR3 is 13 residues long. CDR1 is MDHEN and CDR2 is SYDVKM in the germline V gene. V lost 10 bases, J lost 8 bases, and 17 bases lay in between. CDR3 DNA: TGTGCCACTACAAGGACATTTCAGGAAAAACTGTTTTTT. Translation gives CATTRTFQEKLFF. Drawing the rest from reference TRBV28 and TRBJ1-4, the complete variable domain is DVKVTQSSRYLVKRTGEKVFLECVQDMDHENMFWYRQDPGLGLRLIYFSYDVKMKEKGDIPEGYSVSREKKERFSLILESASTNQTSMYLCATTRTFQEKLFFGSGTQLSVL.

This clonotype was recorded at least ten times. This rearrangement joins TRBV2 to TRBJ2-7, with TRBD1 identical over 7 bases. The CDR3 is 19 residues long. The germline gives CDR1 SNHLY, CDR2 FYNNEI. J gave up 1 base and V 0 bases, and 15 bases lay outside the gene matches. The CDR3 spells CASSEARNRGQVVSYEQYF. CDR3 nucleotide sequence: TGTGCCAGCAGTGAAGCCCGCAACCGAGGACAGGTGGTTTCCTACGAGCAGTACTTC. The complete variable domain, with remaining parts taken from reference TRBV2 and TRBJ2-7, reads EPEVTQTPSHQVTQMGQEVILRCVPISNHLYFYWYRQILGQKVEFLVSFYNNEISEKSEIFDDQFSVERPDGSNFTLKIRSTKLEDSAMYFCASSEARNRGQVVSYEQYFGPGTRLTVT.

The gene calls are TRBV4-2 and TRBJ2-5; no firm D call. CDR1 is LGHNA and CDR2 is YNFKEQ in the germline V gene. This CDR3 has 13 amino acids. V lost 1 base to trimming and J lost 5 bases, with 8 bases between them. The CDR3 DNA follows: TGTGCCAGCAGCCAAGCCCCGTGGGAGACCCAGTACTTC. It translates to CASSQAPWETQYF.

This sequence joins TRBV28 and TRBJ2-2; D is undetermined. The germline V gene encodes CDR1 MDHEN and CDR2 SYDVKM. The CDR3 covers 12 residues. The V end was cut by 1 base, the J end by 9 bases, with 6 bases between. CDR3 region: CASSLLYRELFF. The CDR3 DNA sequence: TGTGCCAGCAGTTTATTATACCGGGAGCTGTTTTTT.

As regards this clonotype: At one of its ends the junction is not consistent with the germline gene, which may arise from a read error. The gene calls are TRBV20-1 and TRBJ1-1, with D maybe TRBD1 (6 bases). Germline V CDR1 and CDR2: DFQATT, SNEGSKA (reference sequence). The CDR3 has 14 residues. CDR3 region: CSARDLRGGTEVFF. As DNA, the CDR3 is TGCAGTGCTAGAGATTTGCGTGGGGGCACTGAAGTTTTCTTT.

This clonotype was detected ten times or more. The chain uses TRBV30 and TRBJ2-3, with D uncertain. Deletions cut 5 bases from V and 4 bases from J, with 10 bases between. Germline V gene sequence: CDR1 GTSNPN, CDR2 SVGIG (reference sequence). This CDR3 spans 12 amino acids. CDR3 protein: CAWDLVADTQYF. The CDR3 DNA follows: TGTGCCTGGGATCTGGTGGCAGATACGCAGTATTTT.

This clonotype was recorded at least ten times. A much larger clone sits a single nucleotide away, making a read error possible. This chain joins TRBV11-2 and TRBJ1-1, with D hard to call. With 0 bases removed from V and 0 bases from J, the gap between germline ends came to 14 bases. CDR1 SGHAT and CDR2 FQNNGV come from the germline V gene. The CDR3 spans 17 residues. The CDR3 reads CASSLDTRVKMNTEAFF. The CDR3 DNA reads as TGTGCCAGCAGCTTAGATACAAGGGTGAAAATGAACACTGAAGCTTTCTTT.

The sample holds a few counts of this clonotype. The CDR3 nucleotides are TGTGCCAGCAGCCAAGACAGGACCTACGAGCAGTACTTC. Amino acids: CASSQDRTYEQYF. V gene TRBV14 combines with J gene TRBJ2-7; D unclear. Per germline, CDR1 SGHDN and CDR2 FVKESK. Trimming left V 0 bases short and J 2 bases short, with 5 bases between. The CDR3 covers 13 residues.

On this clonotype: The junction does not match germline at one end; this may be a read error. The chain links TRBV15 to TRBJ2-7; D gene unclear. The CDR3 consists of 16 residues. CDR1 is LNHNV and CDR2 is YYDKDF in the germline V gene (reference sequence). The CDR3 sequence: CTTSRGPRWQSYEQYF. The CDR3 DNA reads TGTACCACCAGCAGAGGTCCCAGGTGGCAGTCCTACGAGCAGTACTTC.

There are many counts of this clonotype. This chain connects TRBV3-1 to TRBJ1-1; D is perhaps TRBD1 (5 bases). Trimming left V 1 base short and J 10 bases short, with 13 bases between. CDR1 and CDR2 (germline): LGHDT, YNNKEL (reference sequence). The CDR3 covers 13 residues. The CDR3: CASSQAGGISAFF. In DNA, the CDR3 is TGTGCCAGCAGCCAAGCGGGGGGGATTTCAGCTTTCTTT.

In its sample, this clonotype was seen many times. V is TRBV28 and J is TRBJ2-1; D unclear. Germline-derived CDR1 and CDR2 are MDHEN and SYDVKM. CDR3 length: 11 residues. Trimming left V 6 bases short and J 6 bases short, with 6 bases between. CDR3 protein: CASRRSNEQFF. DNA for the CDR3: TGTGCCAGCAGACGAAGCAATGAGCAGTTCTTC.

This clonotype came up many times. This chain uses TRBV28 with TRBJ2-2; TRBD1 or TRBD2 may be the D gene (6 bases each). This CDR3 has 16 residues. V was shortened by 3 bases and J by 5 bases, with 16 bases between the two germline ends. The V gene's germline CDR1 is MDHEN and CDR2 SYDVKM. The CDR3 here is CASSFRRGRGTGELFF. CDR3 DNA sequence: TGTGCCAGCAGTTTCCGCCGGGGGCGCGGGACCGGGGAGCTGTTTTTT. Drawing the rest from reference TRBV28 and TRBJ2-2, the complete variable domain is DVKVTQSSRYLVKRTGEKVFLECVQDMDHENMFWYRQDPGLGLRLIYFSYDVKMKEKGDIPEGYSVSREKKERFSLILESASTNQTSMYLCASSFRRGRGTGELFFGEGSRLTVL.

Comment on this clonotype: A single base separates this from a much larger clone, so it may be a read error. The chain couples TRBV2 to TRBJ2-1, with D possibly called TRBD1 or TRBD2 (6 bases each). CDR3 length: 13 amino acids. V was cut by 8 bases and J by 9 bases, with 17 bases left in between. CDR1 and CDR2 from the germline V gene are SNHLY and FYNNEI. The CDR3 spells CASGVARGGEQFF. CDR3 nucleotides: TGTGCCAGCGGTGTAGCCAGGGGAGGTGAGCAGTTCTTC.

The sample holds a few counts of this clonotype. The J gene is TRBJ2-1, the V gene TRBV20-1; perhaps TRBD2 as D (7 bases). This CDR3 is 17 amino acids long. Germline CDR1 reads DFQATT; CDR2 reads SNEGSKA (reference sequence). Trimming stripped 1 base from V and 3 bases from J, with 19 bases between. CDR3 in amino acids: CSARVGGGRLYYNEQFF. The CDR3 DNA reads TGCAGTGCTAGAGTAGGGGGGGGAAGACTATACTACAATGAGCAGTTCTTC.

Many counts were recorded for this clonotype. In DNA, the CDR3 is TGCAGTGCTACCCTTTCGATGGCTAGCACAGATACGCAGTATTTT. It translates to CSATLSMASTDTQYF. This chain links TRBV20-1 with TRBJ2-3; D remains ambiguous. V was clipped by 4 bases and J by 0 bases, with 14 bases between them. Germline V gene data show CDR1 as DFQATT and CDR2 as SNEGSKA (reference sequence). There are 15 residues in the CDR3.

The sample holds many counts of this clonotype. This may come from a read error, since a much larger clone is one base off. The chain uses TRBV7-9 and TRBJ2-1; D unclear. Trimming cost V 0 bases and J 7 bases, with 4 bases left between them. This CDR3 region has 12 residues. CDR1 and CDR2 from the germline V gene are SEHNR and FQNEAQ (reference sequence). The CDR3 is CASSLARNEQFF. CDR3 DNA sequence: TGTGCCAGCAGCTTAGCCAGGAATGAGCAGTTCTTC.

This clonotype was detected ten times or more. This rearrangement joins TRBV12-3 or TRBV12-4 to TRBJ2-2, with D perhaps given as TRBD1 or TRBD2 (5 bases each). This CDR3 contains 16 residues. V was pared by 6 bases and J by 5 bases, with 19 bases between. CDR3 sequence (DNA): TGTGCCAGCAGCCCCTCCGGGACCAGGAAGACCGGGGAGCTGTTTTTT. This gives the protein CASSPSGTRKTGELFF.